This TCR beta chain was found in a study of blood T cells in healthy people across ages. The study's findings and limits: The fall in TCR beta diversity per million T cells was roughly linear with age. More naive CD4+ cells and higher diversity were found in long-lived than in aged donors.

Points on this clonotype: The antigen is unknown.

A second PCR, run for about 6 to 11 cycles, used a sample-barcoded 5' primer plus a J-beta primer mix. MiXCR, applied by TCRdb to the 5' RACE reads, yields one record per CDR3 protein. The repertoire has 730,000 or so distinct CDR3 sequences, approximately 40% of them found once; the top ten carry around 30%. About 9.6 milliliters of peripheral blood were drawn from each donor into EDTA-treated tubes. Germline V gene sequence: CDR1 LNHDA, CDR2 SQIVND (reference sequence). There are 16 residues in the CDR3. Trimming pared 3 bases from V and 2 bases from J, leaving 15 bases between. Sequenced: blood. V and J are TRBV19 and TRBJ2-3; D unresolved. This clonotype was sampled from an older man in good health. The CDR3 DNA follows: TGTGCCAGTAGTATGTCTGCTAACCCCCCCACAGATACGCAGTATTTT. It encodes CASSMSANPPTDTQYF.